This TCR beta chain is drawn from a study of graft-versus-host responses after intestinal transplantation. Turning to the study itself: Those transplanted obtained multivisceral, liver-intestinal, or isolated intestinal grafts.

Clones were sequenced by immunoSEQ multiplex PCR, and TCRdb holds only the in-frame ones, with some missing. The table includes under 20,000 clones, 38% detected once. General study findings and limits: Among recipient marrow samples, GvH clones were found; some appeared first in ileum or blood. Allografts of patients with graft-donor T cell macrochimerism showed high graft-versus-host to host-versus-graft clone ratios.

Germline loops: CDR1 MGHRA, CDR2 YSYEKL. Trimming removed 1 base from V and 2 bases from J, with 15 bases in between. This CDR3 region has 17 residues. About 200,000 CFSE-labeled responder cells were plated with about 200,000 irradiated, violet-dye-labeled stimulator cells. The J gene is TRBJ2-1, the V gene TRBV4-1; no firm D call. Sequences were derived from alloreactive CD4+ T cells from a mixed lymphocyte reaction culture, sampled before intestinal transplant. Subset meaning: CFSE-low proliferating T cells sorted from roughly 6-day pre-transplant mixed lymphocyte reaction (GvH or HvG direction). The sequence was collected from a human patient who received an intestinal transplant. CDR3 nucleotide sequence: TGCGCCAGCAGCCAAGTTAGTTTCCAGAGTACCTACAATGAGCAGTTCTTC. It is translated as CASSQVSFQSTYNEQFF.